The present T cell receptor (beta chain) was sequenced within a study of T-cell reconstitution after alpha-beta-depleted transplantation in children. TCRbeta library preparation incorporated unique molecular identifiers. TCRdb called the PCR reads again in MiXCR, with one record for every CDR3 protein. This table holds under 100,000 distinct CDR3 sequences, roughly 16% found once. Germline values: CDR1 SEHNR, CDR2 FQNEAQ (reference sequence). V was pared by 3 bases and J by 2 bases, with 7 bases between. The CDR3 length is 14 residues. This TCR came from a male patient aged 2-10 years who had a stem cell transplant for acute lymphoblastic leukemia, so the T cells may come from the graft donor. The chain is built from TRBV7-9 and TRBJ2-2; D unclear. The starting material was PBMCs, mostly from graft donor cells, obtained 180 days after TCRalphabeta/CD19-depleted stem cell transplant. CDR3 sequence reads: CASSLSFNTGELFF. CDR3 coding DNA: TGTGCCAGCAGCTTGAGCTTCAACACCGGGGAGCTGTTTTTT.